Listed here are 27 T cell receptor beta chains from one sample, sequenced in a study of OX40 agonist ivuxolimab in advanced cancers. Sequencing used immunoSEQ multiplex PCR; TCRdb keeps in-frame clones, though not all of them. The table shows 60,000 to 85,000 clones, with around 87% occurring only once. The sequencing used CD4+ or CD8+ T cells sorted from blood, collected in a trial of the OX40 agonist ivuxolimab. The receptors originated from an adult with an advanced solid tumor such as melanoma, head and neck, liver or kidney cancer.

The chain employs TRBV28 and TRBJ1-5; D uncertain. Germline V gene data show CDR1 as MDHEN and CDR2 as SYDVKM. Deletions cut 7 bases from V and 8 bases from J, with 12 bases between. This CDR3 comprises 12 residues. CDR3 in DNA: TGTGCCAGCACACAGCGGGATGAGCCCCAGCATTTT. It specifies CASTQRDEPQHF.

This chain links TRBV5-5 with TRBJ2-7, with D perhaps assigned TRBD1 or TRBD2 (5 bases each). The germline V and J ends were trimmed by 1 base and 0 bases, with 11 bases remaining between them. This CDR3 is built from 15 residues. Germline V gives CDR1 SGHKS, CDR2 YYEKEE (reference sequence). The CDR3 is CASSLMGDGSYEQYF. In nucleotides, the CDR3 is TGTGCCAGCAGCTTGATGGGGGACGGCTCCTACGAGCAGTACTTC.

The chain carries TRBV27 and TRBJ1-5; no clear D. Germline loops: CDR1 MNHEY, CDR2 SMNVEV (reference sequence). V was trimmed by 5 bases and J by 5 bases, leaving 19 bases between them. There are 16 residues in the CDR3. The CDR3: CASSDTASGDHQPQHF. CDR3 nucleotides: TGTGCCAGCAGTGACACAGCCTCAGGAGATCATCAGCCCCAGCATTTT.

The chain links TRBV18 to TRBJ2-2; D call uncertain. Between the trimmed V and J ends, which lost 1 base and 1 base, there was a span of 1 base. There are 13 residues in the CDR3. CDR1 KGHSH and CDR2 LQKENI come from the germline V gene. CDR3 sequence (DNA): TGTGCCAGCTCACCACAGAACACCGGGGAGCTGTTTTTT. This encodes CASSPQNTGELFF. Supplemented by reference TRBV18 and TRBJ2-2, the full variable domain reads NAGVMQNPRHLVRRRGQEARLRCSPMKGHSHVYWYRQLPEEGLKFMVYLQKENIIDESGMPKERFSAEFPKEGPSILRIQQVVRGDSAAYFCASSPQNTGELFFGEGSRLTVL.

Turning to this clone: One end of the junction is discordant with germline, which a read error may explain. The chain carries TRBV28 and TRBJ2-7, with D hard to call. The germline V gene encodes CDR1 MDHEN and CDR2 SYDVKM. The CDR3 consists of 13 residues. This CDR3 is CASTPSDRLFTLF. In DNA, the CDR3 is TGTGCCAGCACTCCTTCCGACCGCTTGTTCACCCTCTTC.

This rearrangement joins TRBV9 to TRBJ2-2, with 10 bases identical to TRBD1. The CDR3 covers 15 residues. Looked up from germline, CDR1 is SGDLS and CDR2 is YYNGEE. Trimming at V came to 3 bases and at J to 5 bases, leaving 4 bases not matched to a gene. Here the CDR3 reads CASSARTGGTGELFF. The CDR3 DNA reads as TGTGCCAGCAGCGCTCGGACAGGGGGGACCGGGGAGCTGTTTTTT.

The chain is built from TRBV5-1 and TRBJ1-1; 9 bases map to TRBD1. The CDR3 is made up of 17 amino acids. Germline V CDR1 and CDR2: SGHRS, YFSETQ. Losses at the gene ends were 5 bases for V and 1 base for J; bases not matched to a gene: 12. CDR3 bases: TGCGCCAGCAGTCGCCAGACAGGGGGTTTAAGGAACACTGAAGCTTTCTTT. Its protein product is CASSRQTGGLRNTEAFF.

A few counts support this clone. The chain employs TRBV2 and TRBJ2-1, with 13 bases matching TRBD2. V was pared by 1 base and J by 9 bases, with 3 bases of the junction left unmatched. CDR3 length: 15 amino acids. Germline values: CDR1 SNHLY, CDR2 FYNNEI. The CDR3 nucleotides are TGTGCCAGCAGTGAAGGACTAGCGGGAGGAACTGAGCAGTTCTTC. It codes for CASSEGLAGGTEQFF.

The J gene is TRBJ2-1, the V gene TRBV7-3, with D perhaps matching TRBD2 (7 bases). In germline, CDR1 is SGHTA, CDR2 FQGTGA. V was pared by 5 bases and J by 9 bases, with 20 bases between. The CDR3 runs 15 residues. CDR3 DNA sequence: TGTGCCAGCAGCGACCAAACTGGGGGGGCGCGTGAGCAGTTCTTC. It translates to CASSDQTGGAREQFF.

This chain uses TRBV28 with TRBJ2-1, with TRBD2 matching 11 bases. Germline trimming cut 1 base from V and 0 bases from J; bases unmatched to any gene: 8. Germline loops: CDR1 MDHEN, CDR2 SYDVKM. The length of the CDR3 is 19 residues. This CDR3 is CASSLSASGLAASYNEQFF. The CDR3, as DNA: TGTGCCAGCAGTTTATCCGCCTCGGGACTAGCGGCCTCCTACAATGAGCAGTTCTTC. The full variable domain, rest sourced from reference TRBV28 and TRBJ2-1, is DVKVTQSSRYLVKRTGEKVFLECVQDMDHENMFWYRQDPGLGLRLIYFSYDVKMKEKGDIPEGYSVSREKKERFSLILESASTNQTSMYLCASSLSASGLAASYNEQFFGPGTRLTVL.

J is TRBJ1-2 and V is TRBV7-6, with 7 nucleotides matching TRBD1. CDR1 SGHVS and CDR2 FNYEAQ come from the germline V gene. CDR3 length: 16 amino acids. The junction had 11 bases not matched to a gene; V was cut back by 5 bases and J by 2 bases. CDR3 sequence: CASSPEVLQGNYGYTF. The DNA of the CDR3 is TGTGCCAGCAGCCCCGAAGTCTTACAGGGGAACTATGGCTACACCTTC.

The CDR3 region is CASSKDSGGTYNEQFF. DNA of the CDR3: TGTGCCAGCAGCAAAGACAGCGGAGGCACCTACAATGAGCAGTTCTTC. J is TRBJ2-1 and V is TRBV7-9; the D call may be TRBD1 or TRBD2 (5 bases each). There are 16 residues in the CDR3. Germline CDR1 SEHNR, CDR2 FQNEAQ (reference sequence). The V end lost 5 bases, the J end lost 2 bases, and 16 bases lay between the germline ends. Full variable domain (rest looked up from reference TRBV7-9 and TRBJ2-1): DTGVSQNPRHKITKRGQNVTFRCDPISEHNRLYWYRQTLGQGPEFLTYFQNEAQLEKSRLLSDRFSAERPKGSFSTLEIQRTEQGDSAMYLCASSKDSGGTYNEQFFGPGTRLTVL.

V usage is TRBV5-6 and J usage is TRBJ2-1; the match to TRBD1 covers 7 bases. Trimming at V came to 7 bases and at J to 0 bases, leaving 7 bases not matched to a gene. CDR1 and CDR2 (germline): SGHDT, YYEEEE. The CDR3 is made up of 15 amino acids. The CDR3 nucleotides read TGTGCCAGCGCACAGGGGACCAGCTCCTACAATGAGCAGTTCTTC. Protein sequence: CASAQGTSSYNEQFF.

This chain links TRBV7-9 with TRBJ2-2; D gene ambiguous. With 5 bases removed from V and 7 bases from J, the gap between germline ends came to 14 bases. The CDR3 runs to 14 residues. The germline gives CDR1 SEHNR, CDR2 FQNEAQ (reference sequence). The CDR3: CASSPHPMSGELFF. The CDR3 DNA is TGTGCCAGCAGCCCTCATCCCATGAGCGGGGAGCTGTTTTTT.

The gene calls are TRBV6-5 and TRBJ1-1; unclear D gene. V dropped 6 bases and J dropped 6 bases, with 11 bases sitting between them. This CDR3 spans 12 amino acids. Germline V gene lookup returns CDR1 MNHEY and CDR2 SVGAGI. In DNA, the CDR3 is TGTGCCAGCAGGGGAAATGAGGCTGAAGCTTTCTTT. It encodes CASRGNEAEAFF.

The chain couples TRBV9 to TRBJ2-5; possibly TRBD1 for D (5 bases). The CDR3 spans 14 residues. Trimming stripped 2 bases from V and 4 bases from J, with 12 bases between. The germline CDR1 and CDR2 sequences are SGDLS and YYNGEE. The CDR3 nucleotides read TGTGCCAGCAGCGTTGGACAAAGTCGAGAGACCCAGTACTTC. Its protein product is CASSVGQSRETQYF.

In regard to this clone: The same CDR3 also results from other DNA sequences found in this sample. The V gene is TRBV5-1, the J gene TRBJ2-3; D is uncertain. The CDR3 contains 12 residues. Germline CDR1 SGHRS, CDR2 YFSETQ. Trimming cost V 4 bases and J 0 bases, with 3 bases left between them. The CDR3 loop is CASSLSTDTQYF. CDR3 DNA sequence: TGCGCCAGCAGCCTCAGCACAGATACGCAGTATTTT.

V is TRBV6-5 and J is TRBJ1-1; D uncertain. Trimming removed 5 bases at V and 7 bases at J, with 11 bases between. CDR3 length equals 12 residues. CDR1 is MNHEY, CDR2 SVGAGI, per germline. The CDR3 sequence: CASSDQVDEAFF. In DNA, the CDR3 is TGTGCCAGCAGTGATCAGGTAGATGAAGCTTTCTTT.

This clone has only one observation. This chain uses TRBV28 with TRBJ2-5, with D unresolved. The germline V gene has CDR1 MDHEN and CDR2 SYDVKM. The CDR3 has 14 amino acids. The V gene lost 6 bases and the J gene lost 1 base, with 12 bases spanning the gap. In DNA form, the CDR3 reads TGTGCCAGCAGAACAGCTACACCCCAAGAGACCCAGTACTTC. Translating gives CASRTATPQETQYF.

J is TRBJ1-2 and V is TRBV28; 7 bases agree with TRBD1. The CDR3 is 15 amino acids. Per germline, CDR1 MDHEN and CDR2 SYDVKM. The trim removed 6 bases at V and 11 bases at J, leaving 18 bases unmatched. CDR3 sequence: CASSYKQGTRGGYTF. The CDR3 nucleotides are TGTGCCAGCAGCTATAAACAGGGGACCCGAGGGGGATACACCTTC.

This chain connects TRBV4-1 to TRBJ2-7, with D possibly TRBD1 on 6 matching bases. The CDR3 is 13 residues long. V shed 0 bases and J shed 3 bases, with 6 bases lying between them. Germline lookup yields CDR1 MGHRA and CDR2 YSYEKL. This CDR3 is CASSQEDSYEQYF. CDR3 nucleotides: TGCGCCAGCAGCCAAGAGGACAGCTACGAGCAGTACTTC.

This clone was counted between two and nine times. The rearrangement links TRBV13 to TRBJ2-3; possibly TRBD1 or TRBD2 for D (5 bases each). Deletions cut 5 bases from V and 7 bases from J, with 19 bases between. Per the germline V gene, CDR1 is PRHDT and CDR2 is FYEKMQ (reference sequence). The CDR3 sequence is 15 residues long. The CDR3 bases are TGTGCCAGCAGCAACAAGGGACCTAATGGGAATACGCAGTATTTT. Protein product: CASSNKGPNGNTQYF.

The V call is TRBV11-2, the J call TRBJ1-1; tentative D call: TRBD1 (5 bases). The CDR3 loop spans 14 amino acids. Germline V CDR1 and CDR2: SGHAT, FQNNGV. V shed 3 bases and J shed 1 base, with 9 bases lying between them. CDR3: CASSLGRANTEAFF. CDR3 in DNA: TGTGCCAGCAGCTTGGGCAGGGCGAACACTGAAGCTTTCTTT.

The gene calls are TRBV11-2 and TRBJ2-3; possibly TRBD2 for D (6 bases). CDR3 length equals 16 residues. Germline V gives CDR1 SGHAT, CDR2 FQNNGV. Trimming took 2 bases from V and 0 from J, leaving 12 bases between them. The DNA of the CDR3 is TGTGCCAGCAGCTTAAGTAATCGGGAGAGCACAGATACGCAGTATTTT. This sequence encodes CASSLSNRESTDTQYF.

In DNA form, the CDR3 reads TGTGCCAGTAGTATAGTGGGGTCCTGGAATGAGCAGTTCTTC. This translates into CASSIVGSWNEQFF. This chain connects TRBV19 to TRBJ2-1; no definite D call. The V gene's germline CDR1 is LNHDA and CDR2 SQIVND (reference sequence). The V end lost 1 base, the J end lost 7 bases, and 11 bases lay between the germline ends. The length of the CDR3 is 14 residues.

In nucleotides, the CDR3 is TGTGCCAGCAGCTTAGACCCACTTTACGAGCAGTACTTC. As protein: CASSLDPLYEQYF. The J gene is TRBJ2-7, the V gene TRBV7-9; D uncertain. The CDR3 has 13 residues. In germline, CDR1 is SEHNR, CDR2 FQNEAQ (reference sequence). V was cut by 1 base and J by 4 bases, with 8 bases left in between.

This chain links TRBV5-8 with TRBJ2-1; 7 bases align to TRBD2. With 4 bases clipped from V and 5 bases from J, the junction kept 12 bases outside the gene matches. Germline V gene data show CDR1 as SGHTS and CDR2 as YDEGEE. The CDR3 consists of 16 residues. The CDR3 sequence is CASSQVGEGRNNEQFF. The DNA of the CDR3 is TGTGCCAGCAGCCAAGTGGGGGAGGGCCGAAACAATGAGCAGTTCTTC. The whole variable domain, filled in from reference TRBV5-8 and TRBJ2-1, reads EAGVTQSPTHLIKTRGQQATLRCSPISGHTSVYWYQQALGLGLQFLLWYDEGEERNRGNFPPRFSGRQFPNYSSELNVNALELEDSALYLCASSQVGEGRNNEQFFGPGTRLTVL.